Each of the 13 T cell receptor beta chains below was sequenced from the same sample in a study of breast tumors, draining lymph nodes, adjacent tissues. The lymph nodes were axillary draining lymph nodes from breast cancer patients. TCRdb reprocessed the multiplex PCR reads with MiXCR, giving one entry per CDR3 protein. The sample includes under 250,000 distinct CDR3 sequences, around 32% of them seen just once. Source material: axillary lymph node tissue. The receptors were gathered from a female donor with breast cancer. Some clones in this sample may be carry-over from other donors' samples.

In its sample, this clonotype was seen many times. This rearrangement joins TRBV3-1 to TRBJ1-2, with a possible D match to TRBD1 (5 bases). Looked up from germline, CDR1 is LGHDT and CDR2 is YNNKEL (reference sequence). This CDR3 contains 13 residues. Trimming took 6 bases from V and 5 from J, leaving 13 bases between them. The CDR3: CASRPRDGYGYTF. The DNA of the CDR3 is TGTGCCAGCAGACCCAGGGACGGGTATGGCTACACCTTC.

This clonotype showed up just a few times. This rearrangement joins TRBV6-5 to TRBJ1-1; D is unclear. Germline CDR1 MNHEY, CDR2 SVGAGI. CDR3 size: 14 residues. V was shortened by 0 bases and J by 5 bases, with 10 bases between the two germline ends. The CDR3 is CASSYSGFRTEAFF. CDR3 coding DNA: TGTGCCAGCAGTTACTCAGGGTTCAGGACTGAAGCTTTCTTT.

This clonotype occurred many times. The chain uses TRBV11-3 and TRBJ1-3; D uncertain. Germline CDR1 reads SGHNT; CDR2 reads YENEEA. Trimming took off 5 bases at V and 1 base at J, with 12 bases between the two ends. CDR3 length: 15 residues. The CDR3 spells CASSLTQTSGNTIYF. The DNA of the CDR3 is TGTGCCAGCAGCCTCACACAAACTTCTGGAAACACCATATATTTT.

This CDR3 is CSASLGSGDTQYF. The CDR3, as DNA: TGCAGTGCCTCATTGGGGAGTGGAGATACGCAGTATTTT. The chain combines TRBV20-1 with TRBJ2-3, with D possibly matching TRBD2 (5 bases). The CDR3 is made up of 13 amino acids. V dropped 6 bases and J dropped 5 bases, with 15 bases sitting between them. CDR1 and CDR2 (germline): DFQATT, SNEGSKA (reference sequence).

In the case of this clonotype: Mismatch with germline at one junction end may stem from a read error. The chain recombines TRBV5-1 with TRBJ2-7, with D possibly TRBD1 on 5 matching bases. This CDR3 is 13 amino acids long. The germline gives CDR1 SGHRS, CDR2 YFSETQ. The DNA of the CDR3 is TGCGCCAGCAGCTTAGGGGTAACCTACGGGCAGTACTTC. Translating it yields CASSLGVTYGQYF.

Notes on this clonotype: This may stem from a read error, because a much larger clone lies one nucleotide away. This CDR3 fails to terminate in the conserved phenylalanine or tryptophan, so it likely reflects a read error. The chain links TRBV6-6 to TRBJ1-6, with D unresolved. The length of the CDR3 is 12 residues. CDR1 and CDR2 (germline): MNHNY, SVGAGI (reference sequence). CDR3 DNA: TGTGCCAGCAGTCACTCGGGTTCACCCCTCCACCTT. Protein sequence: CASSHSGSPLHL.

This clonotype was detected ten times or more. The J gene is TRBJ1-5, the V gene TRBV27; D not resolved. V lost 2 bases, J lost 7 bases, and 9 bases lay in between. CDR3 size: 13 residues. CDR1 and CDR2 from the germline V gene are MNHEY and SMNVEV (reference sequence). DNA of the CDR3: TGTGCCAGCAGTTTAAGCGGTACACAGCCCCAGCATTTT. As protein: CASSLSGTQPQHF.

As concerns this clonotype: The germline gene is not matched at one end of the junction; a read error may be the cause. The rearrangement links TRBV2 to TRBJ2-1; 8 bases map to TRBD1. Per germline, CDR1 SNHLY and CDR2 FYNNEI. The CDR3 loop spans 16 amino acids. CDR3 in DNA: TGTGCTAGCAGTATTGACAGGGGTCGATCCTACAATGAGCAGTTCTTC. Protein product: CASSIDRGRSYNEQFF.

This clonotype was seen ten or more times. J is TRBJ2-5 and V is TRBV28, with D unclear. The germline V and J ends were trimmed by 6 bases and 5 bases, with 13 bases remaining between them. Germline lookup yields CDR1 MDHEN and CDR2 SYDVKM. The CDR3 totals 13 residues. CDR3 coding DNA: TGTGCCAGCAGGCTCTCCGGGCGGGAGACCCAGTACTTC. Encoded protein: CASRLSGRETQYF.

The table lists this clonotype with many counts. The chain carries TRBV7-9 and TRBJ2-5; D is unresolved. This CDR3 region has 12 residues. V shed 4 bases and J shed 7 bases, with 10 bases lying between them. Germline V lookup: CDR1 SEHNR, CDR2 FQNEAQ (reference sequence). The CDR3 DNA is TGTGCCAGCAGCTCTACCCTGGTGACCCAGTACTTC. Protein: CASSSTLVTQYF.

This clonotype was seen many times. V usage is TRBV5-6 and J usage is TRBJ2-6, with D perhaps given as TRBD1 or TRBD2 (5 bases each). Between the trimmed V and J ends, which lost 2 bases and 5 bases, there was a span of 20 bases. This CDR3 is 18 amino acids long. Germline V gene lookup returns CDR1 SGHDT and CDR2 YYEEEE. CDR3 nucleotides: TGTGCCAGCAGCTTTACCGTCAACGGGGACCTCTGGGCCAACGTCCTGACTTTC. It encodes CASSFTVNGDLWANVLTF.

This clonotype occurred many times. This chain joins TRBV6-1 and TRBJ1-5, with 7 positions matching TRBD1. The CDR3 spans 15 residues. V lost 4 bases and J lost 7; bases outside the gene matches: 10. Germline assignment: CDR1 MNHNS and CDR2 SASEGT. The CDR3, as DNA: TGTGCCAGCAGTGCGTGGGACAGTGGAGCGCAGCCCCAGCATTTT. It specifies CASSAWDSGAQPQHF.

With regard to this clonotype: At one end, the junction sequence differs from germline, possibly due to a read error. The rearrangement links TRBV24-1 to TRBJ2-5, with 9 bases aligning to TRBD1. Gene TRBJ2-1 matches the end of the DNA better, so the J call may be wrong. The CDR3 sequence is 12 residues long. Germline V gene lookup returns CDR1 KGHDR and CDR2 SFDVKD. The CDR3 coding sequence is TGCGCCACCAGGACAGGGGTGCAGACCCAGTTCTTC. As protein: CATRTGVQTQFF.